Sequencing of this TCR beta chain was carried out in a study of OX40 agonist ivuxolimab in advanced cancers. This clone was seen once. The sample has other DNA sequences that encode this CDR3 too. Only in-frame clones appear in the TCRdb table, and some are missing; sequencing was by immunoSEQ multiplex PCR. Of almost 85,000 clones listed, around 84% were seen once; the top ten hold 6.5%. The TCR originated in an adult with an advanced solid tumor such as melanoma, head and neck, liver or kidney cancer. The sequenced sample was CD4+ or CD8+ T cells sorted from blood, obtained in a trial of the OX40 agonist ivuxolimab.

CDR3 sequence reads: CASSRNYGYTF. DNA for the CDR3: TGTGCCAGTAGCCGCAACTATGGCTACACCTTC. J is TRBJ1-2 and V is TRBV19; the D is unclear. Trimming took 6 bases from V and 2 from J, leaving 4 bases between them. The germline CDR1 and CDR2 sequences are LNHDA and SQIVND (reference sequence). The CDR3 contains 11 residues. Together with reference TRBV19 and TRBJ1-2, the CDR3 gives the full variable domain: DGGITQSPKYLFRKEGQNVTLSCEQNLNHDAMYWYRQDPGQGLRLIYYSQIVNDFQKGDIAEGYSVSREKKESFPLTVTSAQKNPTAFYLCASSRNYGYTFGSGTRLTVV.